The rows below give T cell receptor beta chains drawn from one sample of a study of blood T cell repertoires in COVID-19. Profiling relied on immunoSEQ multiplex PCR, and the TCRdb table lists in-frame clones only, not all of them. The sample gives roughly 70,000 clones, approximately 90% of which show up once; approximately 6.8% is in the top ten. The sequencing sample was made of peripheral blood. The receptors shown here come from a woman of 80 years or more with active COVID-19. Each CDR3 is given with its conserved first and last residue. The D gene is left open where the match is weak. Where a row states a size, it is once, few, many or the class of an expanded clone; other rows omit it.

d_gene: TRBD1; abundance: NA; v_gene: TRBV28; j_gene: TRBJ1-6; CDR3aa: CASSLSRQGSNSPLHF; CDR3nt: TGTGCCAGCAGTTTGTCGCGACAGGGATCGAATTCACCCCTCCACTTT
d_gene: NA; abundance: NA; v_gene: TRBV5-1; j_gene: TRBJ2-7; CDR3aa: CASSLFDRISYEQYF; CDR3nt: TGCGCCAGCAGCTTGTTCGACAGAATTTCCTACGAGCAGTACTTC
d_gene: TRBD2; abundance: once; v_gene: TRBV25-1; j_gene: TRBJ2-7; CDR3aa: CASSAGTSGSYEQYF; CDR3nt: TGTGCCAGCAGTGCGGGGACTAGCGGCTCCTACGAGCAGTACTTC
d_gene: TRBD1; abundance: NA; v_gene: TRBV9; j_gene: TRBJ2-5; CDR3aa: CASSATGSETQYF; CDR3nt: TGTGCCAGCAGCGCGACAGGGTCGGAGACCCAGTACTTC
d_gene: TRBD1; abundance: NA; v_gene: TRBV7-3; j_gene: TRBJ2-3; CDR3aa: CASSYDRDSTDTQYF; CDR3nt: TGTGCCAGCAGTTATGACAGGGATAGCACAGATACGCAGTATTTT
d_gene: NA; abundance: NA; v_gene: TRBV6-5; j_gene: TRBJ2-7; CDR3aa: CASRSGDYEQYF; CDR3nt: TGTGCCAGCAGGAGCGGAGACTACGAGCAGTACTTC
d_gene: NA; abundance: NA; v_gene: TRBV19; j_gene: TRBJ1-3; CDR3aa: CASSTIQAISGNTIYF; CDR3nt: TGTGCCAGTAGTACTATACAGGCGATCTCTGGAAACACCATATATTTT
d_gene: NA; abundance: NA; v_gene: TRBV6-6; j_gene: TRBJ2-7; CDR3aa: CASRKGWSSYEQYF; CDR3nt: TGTGCCAGCAGGAAGGGGTGGAGCTCCTACGAGCAGTACTTC
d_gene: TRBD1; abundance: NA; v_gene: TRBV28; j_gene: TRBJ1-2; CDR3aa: CASSDIGRGTVRGYTF; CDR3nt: TGTGCCAGCAGTGACATAGGCCGGGGGACAGTAAGAGGCTACACCTTC
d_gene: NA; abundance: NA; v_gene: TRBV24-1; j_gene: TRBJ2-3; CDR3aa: CATSEPQGTDTQYF; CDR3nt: TGTGCCACCAGTGAGCCACAGGGCACAGATACGCAGTATTTT
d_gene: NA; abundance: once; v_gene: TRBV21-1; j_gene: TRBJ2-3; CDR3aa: CASSRTGLDTQYF; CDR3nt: TGTGCCAGCAGTCGTACAGGGTTAGATACGCAGTATTTT
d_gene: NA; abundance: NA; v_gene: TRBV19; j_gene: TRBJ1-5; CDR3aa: CASSYQRKPQPQHF; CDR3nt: TGTGCCAGTAGTTATCAAAGAAAGCCTCAGCCCCAGCATTTT
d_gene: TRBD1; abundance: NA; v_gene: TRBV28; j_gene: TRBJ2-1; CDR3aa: CAITTGTGGNEQFF; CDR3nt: TGTGCCATCACCACAGGGACAGGGGGTAATGAGCAGTTCTTC
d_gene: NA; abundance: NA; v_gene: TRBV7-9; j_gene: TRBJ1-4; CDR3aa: CASSRVPSEKLFF; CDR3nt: TGTGCCAGCAGCCGGGTGCCGAGTGAAAAACTGTTTTTT
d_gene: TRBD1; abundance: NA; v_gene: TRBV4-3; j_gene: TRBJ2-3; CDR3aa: CASSQARGHSDTQYF; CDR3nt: TGCGCCAGCAGCCAAGCAAGGGGGCATTCAGATACGCAGTATTTT
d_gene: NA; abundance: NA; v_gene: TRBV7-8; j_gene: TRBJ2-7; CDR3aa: CASSFPLRGRGNEQYF; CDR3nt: TGTGCCAGCAGCTTCCCCCTTAGGGGGAGAGGTAACGAGCAGTACTTC
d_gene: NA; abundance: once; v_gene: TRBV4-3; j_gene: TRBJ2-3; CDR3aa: CASSQVYGDTQYF; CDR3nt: TGCGCCAGCAGCCAAGTATACGGAGATACGCAGTATTTT
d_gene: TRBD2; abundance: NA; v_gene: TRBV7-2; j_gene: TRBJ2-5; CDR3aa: CASSLRLAGGETQYF; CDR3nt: TGTGCCAGCAGCTTACGGCTAGCGGGAGGGGAGACCCAGTACTTC
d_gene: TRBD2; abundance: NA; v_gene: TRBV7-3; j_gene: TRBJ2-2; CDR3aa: CASSSRTSGRSGELFF; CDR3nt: TGTGCCAGCAGCTCCAGGACTAGCGGGAGGTCCGGGGAGCTGTTTTTT
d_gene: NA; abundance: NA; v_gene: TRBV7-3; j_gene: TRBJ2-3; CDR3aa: CASSYNGLAADTQYF; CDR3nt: TGTGCCAGCAGCTACAACGGCCTAGCAGCAGATACGCAGTATTTT
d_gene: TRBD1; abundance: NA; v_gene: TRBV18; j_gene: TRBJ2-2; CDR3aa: CASSPLTPGQGELFF; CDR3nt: TGTGCCAGCTCACCCCTTACACCGGGACAGGGGGAGCTGTTTTTT
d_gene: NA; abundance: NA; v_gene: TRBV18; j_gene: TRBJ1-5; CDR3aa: CASSAAAAYQPQHF; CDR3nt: TGTGCCAGCTCAGCGGCGGCGGCCTATCAGCCCCAGCATTTT
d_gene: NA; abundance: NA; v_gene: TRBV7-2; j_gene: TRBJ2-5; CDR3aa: CASSLAWGGKETQYF; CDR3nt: TGTGCCAGCAGCTTAGCTTGGGGGGGCAAAGAGACCCAGTACTTC
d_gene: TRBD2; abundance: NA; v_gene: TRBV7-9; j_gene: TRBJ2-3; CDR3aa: CASSLTSRADTQYF; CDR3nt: TGTGCCAGCAGCTTGACTAGCAGAGCAGATACGCAGTATTTT
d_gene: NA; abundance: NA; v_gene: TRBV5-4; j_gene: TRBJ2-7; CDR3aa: CASGQSAWEQYF; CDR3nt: TGTGCCAGCGGACAGAGTGCTTGGGAGCAGTACTTC
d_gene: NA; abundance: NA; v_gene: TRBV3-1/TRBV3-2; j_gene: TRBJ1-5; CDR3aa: CASSQGGPQHF; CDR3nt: TGTGCCAGCAGTCAGGGCGGGCCCCAGCATTTT
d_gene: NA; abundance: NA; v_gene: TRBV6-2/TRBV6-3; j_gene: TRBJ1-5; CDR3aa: CASSKQGLRDNQPQHF; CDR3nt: TGTGCCAGCAGCAAACAGGGTCTTCGGGACAATCAGCCCCAGCATTTT
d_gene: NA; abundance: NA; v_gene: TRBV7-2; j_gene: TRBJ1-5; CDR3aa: CASSLAPRGGNQPQHF; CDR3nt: TGTGCCAGCAGCTTAGCGCCCAGGGGTGGCAATCAGCCCCAGCATTTT
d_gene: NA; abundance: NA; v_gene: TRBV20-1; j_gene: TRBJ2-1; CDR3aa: CSASWPSYNEQFF; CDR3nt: TGCAGTGCTAGTTGGCCCTCCTACAATGAGCAGTTCTTC
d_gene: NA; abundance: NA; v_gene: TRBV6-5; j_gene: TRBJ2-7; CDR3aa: CASSYRWSTPYEQYF; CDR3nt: TGTGCCAGCAGTTACCGTTGGAGCACCCCCTACGAGCAGTACTTC
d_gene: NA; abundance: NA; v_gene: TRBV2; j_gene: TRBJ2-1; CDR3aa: CASSREGGHINEQFF; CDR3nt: TGTGCCAGCAGTCGCGAAGGGGGACACATAAATGAGCAGTTCTTC
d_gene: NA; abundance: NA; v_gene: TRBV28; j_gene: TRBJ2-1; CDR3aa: CASSSRRWESYNEQFF; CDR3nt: TGTGCCAGCAGCAGTCGACGGTGGGAGTCCTACAATGAGCAGTTCTTC
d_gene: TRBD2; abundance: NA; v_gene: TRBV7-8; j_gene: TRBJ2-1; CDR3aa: CASSARTSGRNYNEQFF; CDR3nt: TGTGCCAGCAGCGCCCGGACTAGCGGGAGGAACTACAATGAGCAGTTCTTC
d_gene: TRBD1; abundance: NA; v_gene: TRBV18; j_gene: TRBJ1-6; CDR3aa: CASSPSGQENSPLHF; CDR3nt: TGTGCCAGCTCACCATCGGGACAGGAGAATTCACCCCTCCACTTT
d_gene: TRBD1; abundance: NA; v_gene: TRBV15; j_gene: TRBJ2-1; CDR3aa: CATSRANRGPYNEQFF; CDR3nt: TGTGCCACCAGCAGAGCGAACAGGGGGCCCTACAATGAGCAGTTCTTC
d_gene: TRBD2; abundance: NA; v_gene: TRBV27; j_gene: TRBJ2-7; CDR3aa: CASMILGGSSEQYF; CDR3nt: TGTGCCAGCATGATACTGGGAGGGTCGTCCGAGCAGTACTTC
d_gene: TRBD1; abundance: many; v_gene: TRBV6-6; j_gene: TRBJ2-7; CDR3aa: CASRSDRATYEQYF; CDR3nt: TGTGCCAGCAGATCAGACAGGGCGACCTACGAGCAGTACTTC
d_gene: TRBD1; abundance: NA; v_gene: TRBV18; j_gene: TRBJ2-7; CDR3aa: CASSEGQDYEQYF; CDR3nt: TGTGCCAGCTCAGAAGGACAGGACTACGAGCAGTACTTC
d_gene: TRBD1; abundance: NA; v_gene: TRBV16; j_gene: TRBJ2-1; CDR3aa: CASSPILTGGNEQFF; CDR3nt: TGTGCCAGCAGCCCCATTTTGACAGGGGGCAATGAGCAGTTCTTC
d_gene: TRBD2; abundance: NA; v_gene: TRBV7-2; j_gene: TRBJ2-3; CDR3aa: CASSLRLAGETQYF; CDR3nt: TGTGCCAGCAGCTTGCGACTAGCGGGGGAGACGCAGTATTTT
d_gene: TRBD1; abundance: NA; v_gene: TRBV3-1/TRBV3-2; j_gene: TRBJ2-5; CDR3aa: CASSPGQTLETQYF; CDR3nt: TGTGCCAGCAGCCCGGGACAGACTCTGGAGACCCAGTACTTC
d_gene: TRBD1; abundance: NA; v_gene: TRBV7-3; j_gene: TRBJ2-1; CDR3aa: CASSLKGGFSRFF; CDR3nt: TGTGCCAGCAGCTTAAAAGGGGGCTTCTCAAGGTTCTTC